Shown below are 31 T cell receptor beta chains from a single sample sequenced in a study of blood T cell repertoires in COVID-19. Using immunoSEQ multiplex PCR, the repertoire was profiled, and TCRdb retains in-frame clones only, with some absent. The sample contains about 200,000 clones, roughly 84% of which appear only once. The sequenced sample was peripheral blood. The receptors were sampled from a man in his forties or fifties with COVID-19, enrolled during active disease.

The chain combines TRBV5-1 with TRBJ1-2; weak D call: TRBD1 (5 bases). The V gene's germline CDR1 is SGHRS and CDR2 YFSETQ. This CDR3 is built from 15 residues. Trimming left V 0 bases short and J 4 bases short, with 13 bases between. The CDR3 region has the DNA TGCGCCAGCAGCTTGGACGCAGGGTTTATCTATGGCTACACCTTC. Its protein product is CASSLDAGFIYGYTF. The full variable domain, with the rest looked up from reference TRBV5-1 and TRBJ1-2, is KAGVTQTPRYLIKTRGQQVTLSCSPISGHRSVSWYQQTPGQGLQFLFEYFSETQRNKGNFPGRFSGRQFSNSRSEMNVSTLELGDSALYLCASSLDAGFIYGYTFGSGTRLTVV.

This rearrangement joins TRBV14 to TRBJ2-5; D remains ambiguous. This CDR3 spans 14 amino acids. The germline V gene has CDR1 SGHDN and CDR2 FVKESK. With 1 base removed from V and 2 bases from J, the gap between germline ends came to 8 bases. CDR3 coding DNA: TGTGCCAGCAGCCAAGTGGGCTGGCAAGAGACCCAGTACTTC. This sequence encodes CASSQVGWQETQYF.

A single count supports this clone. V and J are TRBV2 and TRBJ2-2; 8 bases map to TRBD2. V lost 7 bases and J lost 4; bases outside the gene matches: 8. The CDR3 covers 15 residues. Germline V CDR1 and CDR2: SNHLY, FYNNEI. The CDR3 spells CASTARTSLTGELFF. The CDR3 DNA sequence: TGTGCCAGCACAGCTCGGACTAGCCTCACCGGGGAGCTGTTTTTT.

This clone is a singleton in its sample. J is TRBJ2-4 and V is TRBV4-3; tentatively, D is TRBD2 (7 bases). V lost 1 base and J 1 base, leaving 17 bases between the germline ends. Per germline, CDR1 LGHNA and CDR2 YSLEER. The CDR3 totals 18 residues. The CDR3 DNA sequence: TGCGCCAGCAGCCAAGTTAGGGGGGGGACTGCGGCCAAAAACATTCAGTACTTC. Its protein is CASSQVRGGTAAKNIQYF.

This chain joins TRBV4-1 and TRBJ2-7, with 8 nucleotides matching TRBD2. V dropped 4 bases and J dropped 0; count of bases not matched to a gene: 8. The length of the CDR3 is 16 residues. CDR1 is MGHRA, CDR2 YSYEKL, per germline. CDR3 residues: CASSPPGGNISYEQYF. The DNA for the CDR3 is TGCGCCAGCAGCCCGCCGGGGGGGAATATCTCCTACGAGCAGTACTTC.

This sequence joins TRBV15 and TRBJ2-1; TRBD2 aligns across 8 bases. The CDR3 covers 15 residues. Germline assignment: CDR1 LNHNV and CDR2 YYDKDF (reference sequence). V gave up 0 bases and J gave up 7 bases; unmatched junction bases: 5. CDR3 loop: CATSREGLVVNEQFF. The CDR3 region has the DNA TGTGCCACCAGCAGAGAGGGACTAGTTGTGAATGAGCAGTTCTTC.

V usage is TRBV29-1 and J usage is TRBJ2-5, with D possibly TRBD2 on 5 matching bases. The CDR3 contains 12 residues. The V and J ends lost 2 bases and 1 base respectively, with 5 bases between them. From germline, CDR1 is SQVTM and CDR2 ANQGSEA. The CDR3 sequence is CSVERGQETQYF. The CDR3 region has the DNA TGCAGCGTTGAACGGGGCCAAGAGACCCAGTACTTC.

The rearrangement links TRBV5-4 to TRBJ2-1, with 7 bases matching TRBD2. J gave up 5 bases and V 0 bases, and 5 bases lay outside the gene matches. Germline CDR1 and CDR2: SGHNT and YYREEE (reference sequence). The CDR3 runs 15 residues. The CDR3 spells CASSLVGGVNNEQFF. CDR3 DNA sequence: TGTGCCAGCAGCTTGGTGGGGGGGGTTAACAATGAGCAGTTCTTC.

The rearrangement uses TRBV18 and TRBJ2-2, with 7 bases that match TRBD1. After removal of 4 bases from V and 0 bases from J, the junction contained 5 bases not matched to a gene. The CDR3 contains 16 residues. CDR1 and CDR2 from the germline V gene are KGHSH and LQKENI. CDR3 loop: CASSQNRGSNTGELFF. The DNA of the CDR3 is TGTGCCAGCTCACAGAACAGGGGATCGAACACCGGGGAGCTGTTTTTT.

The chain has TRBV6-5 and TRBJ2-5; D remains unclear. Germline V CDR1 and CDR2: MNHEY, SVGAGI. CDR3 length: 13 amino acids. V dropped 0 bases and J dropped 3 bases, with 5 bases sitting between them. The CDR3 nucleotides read TGTGCCAGCAGTTACTCGAGAGAAGAGACCCAGTACTTC. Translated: CASSYSREETQYF.

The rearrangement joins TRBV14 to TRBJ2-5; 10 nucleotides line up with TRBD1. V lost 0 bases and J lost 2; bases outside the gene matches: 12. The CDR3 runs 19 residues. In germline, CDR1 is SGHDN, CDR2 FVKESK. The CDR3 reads CASSQDLLPTGGYQETQYF. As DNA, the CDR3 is TGTGCCAGCAGCCAAGATCTTCTGCCGACAGGGGGCTATCAAGAGACCCAGTACTTC.

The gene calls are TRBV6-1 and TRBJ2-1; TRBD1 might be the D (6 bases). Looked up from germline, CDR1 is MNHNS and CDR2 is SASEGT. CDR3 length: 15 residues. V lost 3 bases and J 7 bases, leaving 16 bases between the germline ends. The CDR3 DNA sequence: TGTGCCAGCAGTGAGGGGAGACAGGTCGTAAATGAGCAGTTCTTC. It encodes CASSEGRQVVNEQFF.

The CDR3: CASSSEYEQYF. DNA of the CDR3: TGTGCCAGCAGTTCTGAGTACGAGCAGTACTTC. This chain joins TRBV7-8 and TRBJ2-7; D unresolved. CDR3 length: 11 residues. From germline, CDR1 is SGHVS and CDR2 FQNEAQ. V was trimmed by 6 bases and J by 4 bases, leaving 7 bases between them.

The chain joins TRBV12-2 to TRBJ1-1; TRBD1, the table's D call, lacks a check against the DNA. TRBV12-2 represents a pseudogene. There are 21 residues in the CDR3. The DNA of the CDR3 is TGTGCAAGTCGCTTACTGAGTCCGGGGATTCACAGGGCCGAGGAGAACACTGAAGCTTTCTTT. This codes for CASRLLSPGIHRAEENTEAFF.

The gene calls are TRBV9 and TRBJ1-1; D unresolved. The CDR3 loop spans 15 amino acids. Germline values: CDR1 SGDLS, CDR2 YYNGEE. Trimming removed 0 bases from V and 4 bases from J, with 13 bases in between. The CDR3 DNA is TGTGCCAGCAGCGTAGAGAACAGAAAGACCACTGAAGCTTTCTTT. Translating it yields CASSVENRKTTEAFF.

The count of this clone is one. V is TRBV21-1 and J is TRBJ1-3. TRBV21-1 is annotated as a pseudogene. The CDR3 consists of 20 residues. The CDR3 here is CASSKRFRLGGEEAGNTIYF. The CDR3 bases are TGTGCCAGCAGCAAACGATTCAGGCTTGGCGGGGAGGAGGCTGGAAACACCATATATTTT.

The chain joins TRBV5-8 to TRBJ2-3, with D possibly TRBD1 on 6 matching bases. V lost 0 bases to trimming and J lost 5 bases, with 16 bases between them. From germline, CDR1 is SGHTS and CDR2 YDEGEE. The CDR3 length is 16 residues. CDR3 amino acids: CASSLADTGFLDTQYF. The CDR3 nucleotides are TGTGCCAGCAGCTTGGCCGATACAGGGTTTCTAGATACGCAGTATTTT.

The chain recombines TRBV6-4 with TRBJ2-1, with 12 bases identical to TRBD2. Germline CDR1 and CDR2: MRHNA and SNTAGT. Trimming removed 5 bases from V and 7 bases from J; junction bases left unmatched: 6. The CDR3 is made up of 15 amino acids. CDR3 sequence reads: CASSPSGRAWNEQFF. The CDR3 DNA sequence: TGTGCCAGCAGTCCTAGCGGGAGGGCATGGAATGAGCAGTTCTTC.

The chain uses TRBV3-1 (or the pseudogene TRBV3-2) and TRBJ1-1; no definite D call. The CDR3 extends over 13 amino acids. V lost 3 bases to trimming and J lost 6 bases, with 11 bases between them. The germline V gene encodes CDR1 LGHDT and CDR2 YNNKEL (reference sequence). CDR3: CASSQGPGSEAFF. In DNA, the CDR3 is TGTGCCAGCAGCCAGGGTCCGGGATCTGAAGCTTTCTTT.

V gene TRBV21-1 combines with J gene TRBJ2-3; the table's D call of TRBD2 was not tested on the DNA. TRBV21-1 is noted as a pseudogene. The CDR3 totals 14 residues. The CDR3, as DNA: TGTGCCAGCAGCGGCCGCAGCGGGAGGGATACGCAGTATTTT. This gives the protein CASSGRSGRDTQYF.

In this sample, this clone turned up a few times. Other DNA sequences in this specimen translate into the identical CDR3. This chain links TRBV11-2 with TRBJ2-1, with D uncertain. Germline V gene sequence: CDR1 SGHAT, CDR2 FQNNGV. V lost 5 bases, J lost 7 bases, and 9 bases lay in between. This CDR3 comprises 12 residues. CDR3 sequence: CASSPLSNEQFF. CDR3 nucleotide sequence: TGTGCCAGCAGCCCCCTAAGTAATGAGCAGTTCTTC.

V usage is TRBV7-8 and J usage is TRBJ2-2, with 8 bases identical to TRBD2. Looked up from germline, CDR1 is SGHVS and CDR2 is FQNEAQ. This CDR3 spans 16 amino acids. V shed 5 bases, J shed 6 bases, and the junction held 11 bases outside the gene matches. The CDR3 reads CASSPPGRDGSGELFF. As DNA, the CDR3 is TGTGCCAGCAGCCCTCCCGGGAGGGATGGGTCCGGGGAGCTGTTTTTT.

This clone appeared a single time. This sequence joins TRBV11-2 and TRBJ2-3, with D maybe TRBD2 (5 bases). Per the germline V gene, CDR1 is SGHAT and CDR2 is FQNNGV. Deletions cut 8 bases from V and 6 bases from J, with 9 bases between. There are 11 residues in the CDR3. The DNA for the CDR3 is TGTGCCAGCGGGAGCCCGGATACGCAGTATTTT. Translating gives CASGSPDTQYF.

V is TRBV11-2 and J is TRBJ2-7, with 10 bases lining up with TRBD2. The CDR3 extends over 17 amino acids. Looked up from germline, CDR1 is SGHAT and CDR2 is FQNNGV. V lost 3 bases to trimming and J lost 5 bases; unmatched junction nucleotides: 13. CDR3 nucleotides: TGTGCCAGCAGCTTGGCACGGACGTCTAGCGGGAGTCACGAGCAGTACTTC. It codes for CASSLARTSSGSHEQYF.

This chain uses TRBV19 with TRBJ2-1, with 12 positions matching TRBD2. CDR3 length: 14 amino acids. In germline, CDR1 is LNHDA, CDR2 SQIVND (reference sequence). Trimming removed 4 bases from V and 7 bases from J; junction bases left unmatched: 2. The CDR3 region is CASSRLAGVNEQFF. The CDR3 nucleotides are TGTGCCAGTAGTAGACTAGCGGGGGTTAATGAGCAGTTCTTC.

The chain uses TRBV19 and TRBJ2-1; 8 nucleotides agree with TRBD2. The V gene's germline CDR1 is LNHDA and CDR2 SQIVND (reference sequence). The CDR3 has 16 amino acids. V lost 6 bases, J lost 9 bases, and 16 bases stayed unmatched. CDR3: CASSRLGTRESSEQFF. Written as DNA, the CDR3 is TGTGCCAGTAGCCGCCTCGGGACTAGGGAGAGCAGTGAGCAGTTCTTC.

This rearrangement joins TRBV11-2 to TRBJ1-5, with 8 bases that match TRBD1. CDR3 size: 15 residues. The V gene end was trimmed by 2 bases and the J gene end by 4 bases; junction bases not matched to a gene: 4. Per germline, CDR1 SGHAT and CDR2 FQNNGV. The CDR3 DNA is TGTGCCAGCAGCTTACGCGGACAGGGTAATCAGCCCCAGCATTTT. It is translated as CASSLRGQGNQPQHF.

The CDR3 sequence is CASSPPTSGRAPYEQYF. The CDR3 nucleotides are TGTGCCAGCAGCCCCCCTACTAGCGGGAGGGCCCCCTACGAGCAGTACTTC. This sequence joins TRBV7-8 and TRBJ2-7; 13 nucleotides line up with TRBD2. The CDR3 has 17 residues. The junction had 9 bases not matched to a gene; V was cut back by 5 bases and J by 2 bases. The germline V gene encodes CDR1 SGHVS and CDR2 FQNEAQ.

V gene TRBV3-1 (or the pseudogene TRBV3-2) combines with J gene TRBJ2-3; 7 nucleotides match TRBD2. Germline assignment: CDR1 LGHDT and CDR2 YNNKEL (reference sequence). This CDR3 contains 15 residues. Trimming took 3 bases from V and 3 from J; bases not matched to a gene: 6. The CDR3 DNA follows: TGTGCCAGCAGCCAGGGAGGGTTTGAAACAGATACGCAGTATTTT. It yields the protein CASSQGGFETDTQYF.

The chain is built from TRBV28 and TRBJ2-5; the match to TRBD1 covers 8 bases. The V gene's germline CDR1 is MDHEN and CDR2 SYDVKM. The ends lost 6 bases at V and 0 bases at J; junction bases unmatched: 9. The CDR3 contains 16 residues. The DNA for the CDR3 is TGTGCCAGCAGAACCGGGACAGGATGGTACCAAGAGACCCAGTACTTC. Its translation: CASRTGTGWYQETQYF.

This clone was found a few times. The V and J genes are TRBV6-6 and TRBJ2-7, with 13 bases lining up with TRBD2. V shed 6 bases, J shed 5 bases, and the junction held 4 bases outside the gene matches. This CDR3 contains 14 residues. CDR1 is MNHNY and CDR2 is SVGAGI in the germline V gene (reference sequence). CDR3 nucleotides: TGTGCCAGCAGCACTAGCGGGAGGGCCCACGAGCAGTACTTC. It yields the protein CASSTSGRAHEQYF.